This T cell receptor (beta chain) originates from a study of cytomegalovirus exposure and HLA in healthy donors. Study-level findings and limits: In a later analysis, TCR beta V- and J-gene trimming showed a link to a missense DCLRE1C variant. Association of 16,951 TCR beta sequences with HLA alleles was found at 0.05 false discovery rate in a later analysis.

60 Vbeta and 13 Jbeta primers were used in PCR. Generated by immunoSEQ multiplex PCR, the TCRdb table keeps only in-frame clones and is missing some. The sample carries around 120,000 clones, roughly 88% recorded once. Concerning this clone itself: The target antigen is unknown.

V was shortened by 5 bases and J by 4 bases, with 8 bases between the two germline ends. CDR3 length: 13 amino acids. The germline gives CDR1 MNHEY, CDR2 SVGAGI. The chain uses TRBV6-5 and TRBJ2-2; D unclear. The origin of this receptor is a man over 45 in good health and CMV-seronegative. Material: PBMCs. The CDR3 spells CASSAPSTGELFF. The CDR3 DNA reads TGTGCCAGCAGTGCCCCGAGCACCGGGGAGCTGTTTTTT.